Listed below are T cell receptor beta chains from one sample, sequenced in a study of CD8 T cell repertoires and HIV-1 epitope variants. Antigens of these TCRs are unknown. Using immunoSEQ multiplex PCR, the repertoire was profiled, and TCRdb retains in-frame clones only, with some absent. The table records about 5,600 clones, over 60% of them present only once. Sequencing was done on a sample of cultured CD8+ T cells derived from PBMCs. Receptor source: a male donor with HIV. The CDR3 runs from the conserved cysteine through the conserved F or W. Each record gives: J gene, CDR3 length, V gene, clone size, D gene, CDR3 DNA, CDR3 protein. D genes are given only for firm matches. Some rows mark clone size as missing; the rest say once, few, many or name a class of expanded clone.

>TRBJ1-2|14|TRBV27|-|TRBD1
TGTGCCAGCAGCCGGTATAAGGGGGCAAGTGGCTACACCTTC
CASSRYKGASGYTF
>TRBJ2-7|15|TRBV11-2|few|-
TGTGCCAGCAGCTTGTATCAGGCATCAACCTACGAGCAGTACTTC
CASSLYQASTYEQYF
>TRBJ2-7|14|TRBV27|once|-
TGTGCCAGCAGCCCCGGGGCGATTACCTACGAGCAGTACTTC
CASSPGAITYEQYF
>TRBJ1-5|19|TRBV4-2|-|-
TGTGCCAGCAGCCAAGAGGCCCCTACAAGGGATTATAGCAATCAGCCCCAGCATTTT
CASSQEAPTRDYSNQPQHF
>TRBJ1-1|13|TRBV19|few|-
TGTGCCAGTACCCTACATACGTTCGCTGAAGCTTTCTTT
CASTLHTFAEAFF
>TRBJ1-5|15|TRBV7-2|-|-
TGTGCCAGCAGCTTAACACAGGGAAGAGATCAGCCCCAGCATTTT
CASSLTQGRDQPQHF
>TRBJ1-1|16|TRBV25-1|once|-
TGTGCCAGCAGTGAATACGGTGCCCCCATGAACACTGAAGCTTTCTTT
CASSEYGAPMNTEAFF
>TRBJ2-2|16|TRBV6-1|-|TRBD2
TGTGCCAGCAGTGTCCTAGCGGGAGGAGTCACCGGGGAGCTGTTTTTT
CASSVLAGGVTGELFF
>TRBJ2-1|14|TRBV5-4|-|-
TGTGCCAGCAGCTTGGAGTCCGCCTGGGGTGAGCAGTTCTTC
CASSLESAWGEQFF
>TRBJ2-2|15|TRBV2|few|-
TGTGCCAGCAAGTCAACATACGCGAACACCGGGGAGCTGTTTTTT
CASKSTYANTGELFF
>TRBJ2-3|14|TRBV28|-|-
TGTGCCAGCAGTTTGATAGGGGACACAGATACGCAGTATTTT
CASSLIGDTDTQYF
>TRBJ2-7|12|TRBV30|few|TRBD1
TGTGCCTGGAGTACAGGGGGCTACGAGCAGTACTTC
CAWSTGGYEQYF
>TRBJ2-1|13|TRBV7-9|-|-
TGTGCCAGCAGCTCCGGGACGGACAATGAGCAGTTCTTC
CASSSGTDNEQFF
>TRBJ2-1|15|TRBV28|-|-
TGTGCCAGCACCCCGTTAAGCAGCTCCTACAATGAGCAGTTCTTC
CASTPLSSSYNEQFF
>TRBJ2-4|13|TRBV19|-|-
TGTGCCAGTAGTATAACAGCCAAAAACATTCAGTACTTC
CASSITAKNIQYF
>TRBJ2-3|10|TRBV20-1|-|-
TGCAGTGCTGGCAGGACAGCGCAGTATTTT
CSAGRTAQYF
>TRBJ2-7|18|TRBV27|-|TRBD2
TGTGCCAGCAGTTCCGTACCGGGACTAGATTGGGGTTCGAGCGAGCAGTACTTC
CASSSVPGLDWGSSEQYF
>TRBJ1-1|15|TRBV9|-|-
TGTGCCAGCAGCGCAATACCTCCGGAAAACACTGAAGCTTTCTTT
CASSAIPPENTEAFF
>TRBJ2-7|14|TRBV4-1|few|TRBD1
TGCGCCAGCAGCCTGGGGACAGGTTCCTACGAGCAGTACTTC
CASSLGTGSYEQYF
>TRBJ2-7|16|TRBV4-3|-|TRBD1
TGCGCCAGCAGCCAAGACCGGGACAGCAGCTCCTACGAGCAGTACTTC
CASSQDRDSSSYEQYF
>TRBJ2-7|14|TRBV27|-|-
TGTGCCAGCAGTTTAGGGGCTAGCAGCTACGAGCAGTACTTC
CASSLGASSYEQYF
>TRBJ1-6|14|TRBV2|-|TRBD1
TGTGCCAGCAACCAACAGGGGGCTGGGTCACCCCTCCACTTT
CASNQQGAGSPLHF
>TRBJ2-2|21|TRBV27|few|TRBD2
TGTGCCAGCAGATCCACCACCACTAGCGGGGGGGCCTCTGGACTAACCGGGGAGCTGTTTTTT
CASRSTTTSGGASGLTGELFF
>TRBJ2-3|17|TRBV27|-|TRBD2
TGTGCCAGCAGTCCGCCGGGACTAGCGGTCGGAACAGATACGCAGTATTTT
CASSPPGLAVGTDTQYF
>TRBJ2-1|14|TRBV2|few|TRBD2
TGTGCCAGCAGCAATAGCGGGATGAACGATGAGCAGTTCTTC
CASSNSGMNDEQFF
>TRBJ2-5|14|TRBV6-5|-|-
TGTGCCAGCAGTCTCCCGGGGTTACAAGAGACCCAGTACTTC
CASSLPGLQETQYF
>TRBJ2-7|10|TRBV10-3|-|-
TGTGCCACACAGGGCTACGAGCAGTACTTC
CATQGYEQYF
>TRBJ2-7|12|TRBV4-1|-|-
TGCGCCAGCAGTCCGCTTGGGAACGAGCAGTACTTC
CASSPLGNEQYF
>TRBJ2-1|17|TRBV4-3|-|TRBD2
TGCGCCAGCAGCCAGGTAGCGGGGGGCCTTGCCTACAATGAGCAGTTCTTC
CASSQVAGGLAYNEQFF
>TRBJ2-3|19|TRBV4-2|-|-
TGTGCCAGCAGCCAACCCGACGGAGGGGCTAGACCAAGCACAGATACGCAGTATTTT
CASSQPDGGARPSTDTQYF
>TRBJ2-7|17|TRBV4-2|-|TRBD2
TGTGCCAGCAGCCAAGATGGCCAGACTAGCGGGGGGTACGAGCAGTACTTC
CASSQDGQTSGGYEQYF
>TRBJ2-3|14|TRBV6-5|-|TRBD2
TGTGCCAGCAGGACTAGCGGGGGGTCAGATACGCAGTATTTT
CASRTSGGSDTQYF
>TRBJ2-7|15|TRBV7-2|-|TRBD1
TGTGCCAGCAGCTTAGCGGTTCCGGACAGGCCGTACTCCTCCTTC
CASSLAVPDRPYSSF
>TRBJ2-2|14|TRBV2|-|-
TGTGCCAGCAGTGAAGGGACCAGCACCGGGGAGCTGTTTTTT
CASSEGTSTGELFF
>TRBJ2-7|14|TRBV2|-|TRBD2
TGTGCCAGCAGGGGACTAGCGGGAAAGGACGAGCAGTACTTC
CASRGLAGKDEQYF
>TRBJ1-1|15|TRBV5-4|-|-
TGTGCCAGCAGCCAGAGTGTTGGCTTGAACACTGAAGCTTTCTTT
CASSQSVGLNTEAFF
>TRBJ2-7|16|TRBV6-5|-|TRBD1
TGTGCCAGCAGTTATGATTACCGGACAGGTTCCTACGAGCAGTACTTC
CASSYDYRTGSYEQYF
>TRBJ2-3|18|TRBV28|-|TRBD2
TGTGCCAGCAGTTTAGGACTAGCGGGGGGGATCGGCACAGATACGCAGTATTTT
CASSLGLAGGIGTDTQYF
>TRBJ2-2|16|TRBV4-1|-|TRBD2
TGCGCCAGCAGCCAAGATTGGACTAGCGGGACCGGGGAGCTGTTTTTT
CASSQDWTSGTGELFF
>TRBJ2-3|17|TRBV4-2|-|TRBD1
TGTGCCAGCAGCCAAGATCCCCAGACAGGGGGGACAGATACGCAGTATTTT
CASSQDPQTGGTDTQYF
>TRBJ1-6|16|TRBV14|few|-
TGTGCCAGCAGCCAAGAGTGGGGGGCCTATAATTCACCCCTCCACTTT
CASSQEWGAYNSPLHF
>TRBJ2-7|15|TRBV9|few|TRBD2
TGTGCCAGCAGCGCTGCCCCGGGAGGGCAACACGAGCAGTACTTC
CASSAAPGGQHEQYF
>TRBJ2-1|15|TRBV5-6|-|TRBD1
TGTGCCAGCAGCTTTCCCAGGACAGGGGTTAATGAGCAGTTCTTC
CASSFPRTGVNEQFF
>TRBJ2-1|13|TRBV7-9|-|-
TGTGCCAGCAGCTTACCCGGGACTAATGAGCAGTTCTTC
CASSLPGTNEQFF
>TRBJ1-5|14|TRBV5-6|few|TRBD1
TGTGCCAGCAGCTTCGGGACAGGGGCTCAGCCCCAGCATTTT
CASSFGTGAQPQHF
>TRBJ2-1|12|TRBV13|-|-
TGTGCCAGCAGCCGACTAAGCGATGAGCAGTTCTTC
CASSRLSDEQFF
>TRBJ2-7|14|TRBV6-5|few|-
TGTGCCAGCAGTTACTCTGGCGGGTCCTACGAGCAGTACTTC
CASSYSGGSYEQYF
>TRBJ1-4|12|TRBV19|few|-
TGTGCCAGTCACCGGGGTGACGAAAAACTGTTTTTT
CASHRGDEKLFF
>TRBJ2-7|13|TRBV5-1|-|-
TGCGCCAGCAGCTTGGGGGACCCTTCCGAGCAGTACTTC
CASSLGDPSEQYF